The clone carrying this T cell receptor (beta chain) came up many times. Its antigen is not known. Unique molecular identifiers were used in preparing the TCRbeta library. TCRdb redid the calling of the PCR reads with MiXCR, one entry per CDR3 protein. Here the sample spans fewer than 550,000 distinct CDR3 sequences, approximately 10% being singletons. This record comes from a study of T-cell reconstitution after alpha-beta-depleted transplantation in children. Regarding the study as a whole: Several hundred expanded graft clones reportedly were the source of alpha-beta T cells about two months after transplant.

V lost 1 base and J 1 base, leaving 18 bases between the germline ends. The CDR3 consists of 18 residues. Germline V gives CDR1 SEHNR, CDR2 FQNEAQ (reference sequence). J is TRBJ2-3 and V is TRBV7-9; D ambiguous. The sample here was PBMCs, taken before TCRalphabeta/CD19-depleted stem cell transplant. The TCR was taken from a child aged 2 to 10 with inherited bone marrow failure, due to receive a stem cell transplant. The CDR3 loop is CASSLEGFRSYGTDTQYF. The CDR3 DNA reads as TGTGCCAGCAGCTTAGAAGGTTTCAGGAGCTACGGCACAGATACGCAGTATTTT.